These 2 T cell receptor beta chains originate from one sample sequenced in a study of identical twins. MiXCR, applied by TCRdb to the 5' RACE reads, yields one record per CDR3 protein. The table lists some 500,000 distinct CDR3 sequences, 12% to 15% of them singletons, with approximately 0.52% in the top ten. The same data also went into a second study, on yellow fever vaccine responses in identical twins.

Sample: CD4+ T cells sorted from blood. These receptors came from a woman between 18 and 29 years old in good health.

The chain has TRBV11-3 and TRBJ2-1; 8 nucleotides match TRBD2. The junction had 8 bases not matched to a gene; V was cut back by 5 bases and J by 5 bases. The CDR3 spans 15 residues. Germline CDR1 is SGHNT and CDR2 is YENEEA. In DNA form, the CDR3 reads TGTGCCAGCAGCACAAGCGGGAGAAGGAACAATGAGCAGTTCTTC. Its protein is CASSTSGRRNNEQFF.

In its sample, this clonotype was seen a few times. The V call is TRBV2, the J call TRBJ2-3; maybe TRBD1 (7 bases). This CDR3 has 14 residues. V lost 7 bases and J lost 1, with 12 bases in between. CDR1 is SNHLY, CDR2 FYNNEI, per germline. The CDR3 reads CASIAGGRTDTQYF. As DNA, the CDR3 is TGTGCCAGCATTGCAGGGGGGCGCACAGATACGCAGTATTTT.